This T cell receptor (beta chain) was recovered during a study of CD8 T cells in Susac syndrome. Random hexamers were used to reverse transcribe roughly 0.45 to 1 ug of RNA. The amplification used immunoSEQ multiplex PCR on TCR beta CDR3; it spanned 54 Vbeta and 13 Jbeta. From the immunoSEQ multiplex PCR reads, TCRdb called clonotypes with MiXCR, one entry per CDR3 protein. Among more than 130,000 distinct CDR3 sequences listed, around 94% were seen once. The CDR3 has 13 residues. After removal of 6 bases from V and 5 bases from J, the junction contained 7 bases not matched to a gene. Germline lookup yields CDR1 MNHEY and CDR2 SVGEGT. From blood CD8+ and CD4+ T cells, TCR beta sequences were generated. TEMRA cells were enriched by FACS, while CD8+ and CD4+ T cells were obtained through a negative isolation that was performed magnetically.

The receptor was isolated from a human donor in good health. Source material: CD8+ T cells from PBMCs. The J gene is TRBJ2-7, the V gene TRBV6-2 or TRBV6-3; TRBD2 matches at 7 bases. CDR3: CASSLLGRNEQYF. CDR3 DNA sequence: TGTGCCAGCAGCCTACTCGGGAGGAACGAGCAGTACTTC.